This T cell receptor (beta chain) was profiled in a study of technical replicates of blood from several donors. From germline, CDR1 is SGHTA and CDR2 FQGNSA. Trimming pared 2 bases from V and 6 bases from J, leaving 11 bases between. The CDR3 totals 14 residues. The repertoire was sequenced with immunoSEQ multiplex PCR; TCRdb's copy has only in-frame clones and lacks some. The sample yields some 70,000 clones, nearly 98% seen once. Sequencing input: T cells isolated from PBMCs. V is TRBV7-2 and J is TRBJ1-5; perhaps TRBD1 as D (6 bases). The TCR originated in a human donor in good health. The CDR3 is CASSLSPGVQPQHF. CDR3 DNA sequence: TGTGCCAGCAGCTTAAGTCCAGGGGTTCAGCCCCAGCATTTT.